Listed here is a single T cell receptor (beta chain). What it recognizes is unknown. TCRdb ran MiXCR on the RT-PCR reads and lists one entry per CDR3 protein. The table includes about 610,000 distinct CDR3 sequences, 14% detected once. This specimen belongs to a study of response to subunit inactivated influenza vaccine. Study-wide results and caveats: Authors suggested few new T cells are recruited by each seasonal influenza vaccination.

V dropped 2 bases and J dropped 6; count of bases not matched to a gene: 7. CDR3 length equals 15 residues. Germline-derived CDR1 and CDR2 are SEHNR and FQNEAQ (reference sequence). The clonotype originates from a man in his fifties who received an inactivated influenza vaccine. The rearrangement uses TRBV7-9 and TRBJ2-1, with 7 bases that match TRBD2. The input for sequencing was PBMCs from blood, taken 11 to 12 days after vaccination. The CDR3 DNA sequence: TGTGCCAGCAGCTTACCCCGGGAGGAAATCAATGAGCAGTTCTTC. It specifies CASSLPREEINEQFF.